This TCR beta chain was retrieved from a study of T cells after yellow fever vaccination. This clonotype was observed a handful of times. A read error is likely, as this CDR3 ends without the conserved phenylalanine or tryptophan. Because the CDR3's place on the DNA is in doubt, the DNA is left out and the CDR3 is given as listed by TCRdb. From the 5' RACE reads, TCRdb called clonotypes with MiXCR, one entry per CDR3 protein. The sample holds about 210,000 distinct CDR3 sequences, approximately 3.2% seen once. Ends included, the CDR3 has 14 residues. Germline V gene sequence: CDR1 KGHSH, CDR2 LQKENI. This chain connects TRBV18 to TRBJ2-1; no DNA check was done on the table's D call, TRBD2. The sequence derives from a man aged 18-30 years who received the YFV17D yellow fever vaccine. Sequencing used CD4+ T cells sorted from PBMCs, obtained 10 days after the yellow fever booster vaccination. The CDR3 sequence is CASSPPGLAGAPFL.